The 29 T cell receptor beta chains reported below all come from one sample, sequenced in a study of response to subunit inactivated influenza vaccine. TCRdb reanalysed the RT-PCR reads using MiXCR and keeps one entry per CDR3 protein. This table holds about 540,000 distinct CDR3 sequences, approximately 22% found once. These data were likewise used in another study, on T cells expressing NK-cell markers. As that report states: 5'RACE template switching with UMIs produced the TCR beta cDNA.

Sequences were derived from CD4+ T cells sorted from PBMCs, sampled about 12 days after vaccination. The source of these receptors is a man aged 50-60 years who received an inactivated influenza vaccine.

The V gene is TRBV20-1, the J gene TRBJ2-7; D remains unclear. This CDR3 is built from 15 residues. The V gene's germline CDR1 is DFQATT and CDR2 SNEGSKA (reference sequence). V lost 6 bases and J lost 4, with 22 bases in between. CDR3 amino acids: CSAQSSGGVLYEQYF. CDR3 bases: TGCAGTGCCCAATCGTCAGGTGGTGTTCTGTACGAGCAGTACTTC.

This clonotype was seen a handful of times. The rearrangement joins TRBV28 to TRBJ2-3; 9 nucleotides match TRBD1. Looked up from germline, CDR1 is MDHEN and CDR2 is SYDVKM. The V segment lost 5 bases and the J segment 5 bases; nucleotides outside the gene matches: 8. There are 15 residues in the CDR3. The CDR3 is CASSPPGTGRDTQYF. The CDR3 nucleotides are TGTGCCAGCAGTCCTCCCGGGACAGGGAGAGATACGCAGTATTTT.

This sequence joins TRBV11-2 and TRBJ2-1; possible D gene TRBD1, 5 bases. The germline V gene has CDR1 SGHAT and CDR2 FQNNGV. The CDR3 extends over 15 amino acids. V lost 6 bases and J lost 2, with 14 bases in between. The CDR3 nucleotides are TGTGCCAGCAGGTCTCTAAGGGGCACCTACAATGAGCAGTTCTTC. Amino acids: CASRSLRGTYNEQFF.

The V gene is TRBV7-9, the J gene TRBJ2-2; D is uncertain. The CDR3 is made up of 13 amino acids. The V and J ends lost 5 bases and 7 bases respectively, with 11 bases between them. In germline, CDR1 is SEHNR, CDR2 FQNEAQ (reference sequence). The CDR3 sequence: CASSETVGGELFF. The CDR3 region has the DNA TGTGCCAGCAGCGAAACAGTAGGCGGGGAGCTGTTTTTT.

J is TRBJ1-1 and V is TRBV4-3, with unresolved D. The V end lost 1 base, the J end lost 1 base, and 10 bases lay between the germline ends. This CDR3 region has 15 residues. In germline, CDR1 is LGHNA, CDR2 YSLEER. CDR3 amino acids: CASSQAGIRNTEAFF. In DNA, the CDR3 is TGCGCCAGCAGCCAAGCAGGCATCAGGAACACTGAAGCTTTCTTT.

A remark on this clonotype: A much larger clone is a single base away; this may be a read error. The J gene is TRBJ2-1, the V gene TRBV11-2; possible D gene TRBD2, 6 bases. The CDR3 totals 18 residues. Germline V CDR1 and CDR2: SGHAT, FQNNGV. DNA of the CDR3: TGTGCCAGCAGCTTAGACTTAGCGGAGGCAAGAAGACGCAATGTGCAGTTCTTC. Translating gives CASSLDLAEARRRNVQFF.

This clonotype was detected only a few times. This chain uses TRBV3-1 with TRBJ1-5; D unclear. This CDR3 is built from 14 residues. Trimming removed 1 base at V and 4 bases at J, with 8 bases between. Germline assignment: CDR1 LGHDT and CDR2 YNNKEL (reference sequence). The CDR3 here is CASSQGAANQPQHF. The DNA for the CDR3 is TGTGCCAGCAGCCAAGGGGCAGCAAATCAGCCCCAGCATTTT. Complete variable domain (other parts from reference TRBV3-1 and TRBJ1-5): DTAVSQTPKYLVTQMGNDKSIKCEQNLGHDTMYWYKQDSKKFLKIMFSYNNKELIINETVPNRFSPKSPDKAHLNLHINSLELGDSAVYFCASSQGAANQPQHFGDGTRLSIL.

The chain carries TRBV19 and TRBJ2-1; the D gene is possibly TRBD2 (6 bases). V was clipped by 7 bases and J by 0 bases, with 16 bases between them. CDR3 length equals 16 residues. Per germline, CDR1 LNHDA and CDR2 SQIVND (reference sequence). The CDR3: CASTPTRESSYNEQFF. The DNA of the CDR3 is TGTGCCAGTACCCCGACTAGGGAAAGCTCCTACAATGAGCAGTTCTTC.

This clonotype came up a few times. The chain links TRBV18 to TRBJ2-1, with 9 nucleotides matching TRBD2. The CDR3 has 15 amino acids. Germline V lookup: CDR1 KGHSH, CDR2 LQKENI. Germline trimming cut 2 bases from V and 7 bases from J; bases unmatched to any gene: 6. The CDR3 sequence is CASSPFTSGPNEQFF. The CDR3 DNA sequence: TGTGCCAGCTCACCATTTACTAGCGGGCCTAATGAGCAGTTCTTC.

This rearrangement joins TRBV6-1 to TRBJ2-7; tentatively, D is TRBD1 or TRBD2 (5 bases each). The CDR3 consists of 13 residues. CDR1 and CDR2 from the germline V gene are MNHNS and SASEGT. V lost 7 bases and J 0 bases, leaving 10 bases between the germline ends. DNA of the CDR3: TGTGCCAGCATATCGGGGCTCTCCTACGAGCAGTACTTC. Translation gives CASISGLSYEQYF.

This clonotype was recorded a few times. The gene calls are TRBV20-1 and TRBJ1-4, with a weak D call TRBD1 (5 bases). The germline CDR1 and CDR2 sequences are DFQATT and SNEGSKA (reference sequence). The germline V and J ends were trimmed by 0 bases and 8 bases, with 16 bases remaining between them. CDR3 length: 15 amino acids. Here the CDR3 reads CSARDPWQGNEKLFF. In DNA, the CDR3 is TGCAGTGCTAGAGATCCTTGGCAGGGTAACGAAAAACTGTTTTTT.

This clonotype was observed a handful of times. The V call is TRBV6-6, the J call TRBJ1-5; no reliable D call. Germline CDR1 and CDR2: MNHNY and SVGAGI (reference sequence). The CDR3 runs to 13 residues. V lost 7 bases, J lost 0 bases, and 7 bases lay in between. The CDR3 spells CASNADSNQPQHF. CDR3 sequence (DNA): TGTGCCAGCAACGCAGATAGCAATCAGCCCCAGCATTTT.

The rearrangement joins TRBV6-1 to TRBJ2-1, with 9 nucleotides matching TRBD2. CDR1 and CDR2 (germline): MNHNS, SASEGT. Losses at the gene ends were 6 bases for V and 4 bases for J; bases not matched to a gene: 4. The CDR3 loop spans 14 amino acids. The CDR3 bases are TGTGCCAGCAGCAAACTAGCGGGTTACAATGAGCAGTTCTTC. It codes for CASSKLAGYNEQFF.

There are a few counts of this clonotype. In nucleotides, the CDR3 is TGTGCCAGCAGCCCCCTCTTGGGGGGCTCCTACAATGAGCAGTTCTTC. As protein: CASSPLLGGSYNEQFF. This chain uses TRBV3-1 with TRBJ2-1; possible D gene TRBD2, 6 bases. Trimming removed 4 bases from V and 0 bases from J, with 13 bases in between. Germline V gives CDR1 LGHDT, CDR2 YNNKEL (reference sequence). CDR3 length equals 16 residues.

The chain joins TRBV20-1 to TRBJ2-3; no definite D call. The V and J ends lost 2 bases and 0 bases respectively, with 6 bases between them. This CDR3 is 13 amino acids long. CDR1 and CDR2 (germline): DFQATT, SNEGSKA (reference sequence). The CDR3 DNA reads TGCAGTGCTAGAATCCACAGCACAGATACGCAGTATTTT. Translated, it gives CSARIHSTDTQYF.

A note on this clonotype: With a much larger clone just one base away, this may be a read error. The chain carries TRBV7-9 and TRBJ1-2; 7 nucleotides agree with TRBD1. This CDR3 is built from 13 residues. Germline assignment: CDR1 SEHNR and CDR2 FQNEAQ (reference sequence). CDR3: CANSSTGFYGYTF. CDR3 bases: TGTGCCAACAGCTCGACAGGGTTCTATGGCTACACCTTC.

This clonotype showed up just a few times. V is TRBV10-3 and J is TRBJ2-3; D could derive from TRBD1 or TRBD2 (5 bases each). In germline, CDR1 is ENHRY, CDR2 SYGVKD. The V gene lost 10 bases and the J gene lost 4 bases, with 21 bases spanning the gap. CDR3 length equals 15 residues. The DNA for the CDR3 is TGTGCCACCTTGGACGGGGACGTAATTTCAGATACGCAGTATTTT. Its translation: CATLDGDVISDTQYF.

There are a few counts of this clonotype. The chain joins TRBV3-1 to TRBJ2-5; 7 bases are shared with TRBD2. V trimming: 5 bases; J trimming: 2 bases; junction bases outside the gene matches: 5. CDR1 is LGHDT, CDR2 YNNKEL, per germline (reference sequence). The CDR3 sequence is 14 residues long. This CDR3 reads CASSSSGNQETQYF. In nucleotides, the CDR3 is TGTGCCAGCAGCTCCAGCGGGAATCAAGAGACCCAGTACTTC.

The sample holds a few counts of this clonotype. The J gene is TRBJ2-1, the V gene TRBV6-5, with D hard to call. Trimming left V 6 bases short and J 8 bases short, with 8 bases between. The CDR3 totals 11 residues. Germline values: CDR1 MNHEY, CDR2 SVGAGI. DNA of the CDR3: TGTGCCAGCAGCTATCTCCATGAGCAGTTCTTC. It is translated as CASSYLHEQFF.

This clonotype has only a few counts. V is TRBV4-3 and J is TRBJ2-7, with 10 bases fitting TRBD2. Trimming removed 4 bases from V and 2 bases from J; junction bases left unmatched: 5. CDR1 LGHNA and CDR2 YSLEER come from the germline V gene. The CDR3 runs 15 residues. The CDR3 nucleotides read TGCGCCAGCAGCCGTCAAAGCGGGGGGGCCTACGAGCAGTACTTC. Its translation: CASSRQSGGAYEQYF.

This clonotype was found many times. This chain uses TRBV29-1 with TRBJ2-6, with no clear D. CDR3 length: 15 amino acids. Trimming shortened V by 0 bases and J by 3 bases, and 9 bases separated the two germline ends. The germline V gene has CDR1 SQVTM and CDR2 ANQGSEA. This CDR3 reads CSVEERTGGANVLTF. Here the CDR3 DNA reads TGCAGCGTTGAAGAAAGGACCGGTGGGGCCAACGTCCTGACTTTC.

This clonotype has only a few counts. V is TRBV6-1 and J is TRBJ1-5; 8 bases agree with TRBD1. With V trimmed by 6 bases and J by 3 bases, 7 bases remained unmatched. Germline V CDR1 and CDR2: MNHNS, SASEGT. The CDR3 runs to 15 residues. CDR3: CASREDRADNQPQHF. In DNA, the CDR3 is TGTGCCAGCAGAGAGGACAGGGCGGACAATCAGCCCCAGCATTTT.

This clonotype was detected a few times. One junction end disagrees with the germline gene, perhaps due to a read error. The rearrangement links TRBV6-1 to TRBJ1-5; 7 bases are shared with TRBD1. The CDR3 is made up of 15 amino acids. The germline V gene has CDR1 MNHNS and CDR2 SASEGT. The CDR3 DNA reads as TGTGCCAGCCGTGATTACAGGGGTGTCAATCAGCCCCAGCATTTT. Translation gives CASRDYRGVNQPQHF.

This clonotype was detected a few times. DNA for the CDR3: TGTGCCAGCAGTCGTGACGCCGCCTACGAGCAGTACTTC. This translates into CASSRDAAYEQYF. The J gene is TRBJ2-7, the V gene TRBV12-3 or TRBV12-4; the D is unclear. This CDR3 is built from 13 residues. Trimming pared 5 bases from V and 2 bases from J, leaving 10 bases between.

The genes are TRBV5-4 and TRBJ2-3; 8 bases are shared with TRBD2. The CDR3 covers 17 residues. V dropped 3 bases and J dropped 0; count of bases not matched to a gene: 9. Per germline, CDR1 SGHNT and CDR2 YYREEE (reference sequence). CDR3 residues: CASSSGGRTFSTDTQYF. CDR3 nucleotide sequence: TGTGCCAGCAGCTCGGGCGGGAGGACGTTTAGCACAGATACGCAGTATTTT.

Ten or more counts support this clonotype. The V and J genes are TRBV11-2 and TRBJ2-3; D unclear. The CDR3 length is 15 residues. Per the germline V gene, CDR1 is SGHAT and CDR2 is FQNNGV. V lost 6 bases and J 1 base, leaving 14 bases between the germline ends. CDR3 residues: CASRPGIYGTDTQYF. DNA for the CDR3: TGTGCCAGCAGGCCCGGTATTTATGGCACAGATACGCAGTATTTT.

The J gene is TRBJ2-3, the V gene TRBV20-1, with D perhaps matching TRBD2 (5 bases). The CDR3 is 14 amino acids. Germline V gives CDR1 DFQATT, CDR2 SNEGSKA (reference sequence). V lost 6 bases to trimming and J lost 0 bases, with 13 bases between them. CDR3 in amino acids: CSAAEGWSTDTQYF. CDR3 coding DNA: TGCAGTGCCGCAGAGGGTTGGAGCACAGATACGCAGTATTTT.

The chain carries TRBV10-3 and TRBJ2-3; 13 bases agree with TRBD2. Germline V gene data show CDR1 as ENHRY and CDR2 as SYGVKD. The CDR3 loop spans 15 amino acids. V lost 8 bases, J lost 5 bases, and 7 bases stayed unmatched. This chain's CDR3 is CAIGTSGRAGDTQYF. The CDR3 DNA reads as TGTGCCATCGGAACTAGCGGGAGGGCCGGAGATACGCAGTATTTT.

This clonotype was counted a few times. The chain links TRBV18 to TRBJ1-5; D not resolved. The V end was cut by 3 bases, the J end by 0 bases, with 9 bases between. Germline CDR1 is KGHSH and CDR2 is LQKENI. CDR3 length: 15 residues. CDR3 in amino acids: CASSPAGSSNQPQHF. The CDR3 DNA is TGTGCCAGCTCACCTGCCGGCAGTAGCAATCAGCCCCAGCATTTT.